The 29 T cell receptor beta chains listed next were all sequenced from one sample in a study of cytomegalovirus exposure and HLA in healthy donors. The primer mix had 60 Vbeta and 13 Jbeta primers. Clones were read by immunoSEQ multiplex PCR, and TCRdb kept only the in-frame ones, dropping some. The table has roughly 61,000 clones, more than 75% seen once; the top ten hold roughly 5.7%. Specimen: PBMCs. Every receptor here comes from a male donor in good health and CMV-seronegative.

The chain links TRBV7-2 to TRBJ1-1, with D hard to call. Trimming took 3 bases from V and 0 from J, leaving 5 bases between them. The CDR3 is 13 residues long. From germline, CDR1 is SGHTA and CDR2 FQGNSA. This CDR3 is CASSLDLNTEAFF. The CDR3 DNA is TGTGCCAGCAGCTTGGACTTGAACACTGAAGCTTTCTTT.

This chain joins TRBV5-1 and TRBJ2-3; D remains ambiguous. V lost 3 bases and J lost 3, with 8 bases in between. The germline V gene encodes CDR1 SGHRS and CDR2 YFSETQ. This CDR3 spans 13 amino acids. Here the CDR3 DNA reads TGCGCCAGCAGCTCTTTGAGTACAGATACGCAGTATTTT. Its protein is CASSSLSTDTQYF.

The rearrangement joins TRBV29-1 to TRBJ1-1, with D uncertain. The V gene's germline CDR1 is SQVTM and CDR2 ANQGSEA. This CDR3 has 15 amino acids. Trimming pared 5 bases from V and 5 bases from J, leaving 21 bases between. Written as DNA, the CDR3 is TGCAGCGTTTATTTCGCCGAGTCGAGTCGGACTGAAGCTTTCTTT. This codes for CSVYFAESSRTEAFF.

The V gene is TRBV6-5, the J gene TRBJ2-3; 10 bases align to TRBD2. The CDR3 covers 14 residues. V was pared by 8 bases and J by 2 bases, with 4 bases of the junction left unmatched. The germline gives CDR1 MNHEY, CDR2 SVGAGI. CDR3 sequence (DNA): TGTGCCAGCCAGCGGGGGGGCCTCACAGATACGCAGTATTTT. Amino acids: CASQRGGLTDTQYF.

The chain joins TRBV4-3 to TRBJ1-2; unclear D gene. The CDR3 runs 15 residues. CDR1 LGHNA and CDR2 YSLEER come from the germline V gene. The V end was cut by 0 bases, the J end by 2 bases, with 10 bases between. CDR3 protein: CASSQEMAPNYGYTF. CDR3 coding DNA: TGCGCCAGCAGCCAAGAGATGGCCCCCAACTATGGCTACACCTTC.

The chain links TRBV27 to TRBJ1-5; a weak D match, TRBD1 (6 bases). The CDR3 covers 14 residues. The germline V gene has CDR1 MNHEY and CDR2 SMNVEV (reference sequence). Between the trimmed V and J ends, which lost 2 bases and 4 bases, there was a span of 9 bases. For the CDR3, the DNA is TGTGCCAGCAGTTTAGCCAGGGGAAATCAGCCCCAGCATTTT. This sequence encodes CASSLARGNQPQHF.

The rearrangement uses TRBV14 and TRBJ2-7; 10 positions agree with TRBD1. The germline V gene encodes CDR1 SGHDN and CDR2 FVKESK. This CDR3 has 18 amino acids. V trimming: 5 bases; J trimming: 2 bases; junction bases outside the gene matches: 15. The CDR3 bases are TGTGCCAGCAGCGCTGGCATTGAAGGGACAGGGGTAACCTACGAGCAGTACTTC. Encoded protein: CASSAGIEGTGVTYEQYF.

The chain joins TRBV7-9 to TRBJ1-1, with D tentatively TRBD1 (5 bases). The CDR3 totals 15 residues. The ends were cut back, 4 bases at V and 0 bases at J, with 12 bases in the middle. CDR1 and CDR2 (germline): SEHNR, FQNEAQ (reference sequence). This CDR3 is CASSSSNRMNTEAFF. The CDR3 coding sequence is TGTGCCAGCAGCTCCTCAAACAGGATGAACACTGAAGCTTTCTTT.

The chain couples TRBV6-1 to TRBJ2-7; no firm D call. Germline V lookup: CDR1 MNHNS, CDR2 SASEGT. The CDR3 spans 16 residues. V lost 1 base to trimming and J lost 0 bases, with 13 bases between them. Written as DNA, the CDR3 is TGTGCCAGCAGTGAAGGGTCCCCATTGAGCTCCTACGAGCAGTACTTC. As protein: CASSEGSPLSSYEQYF.

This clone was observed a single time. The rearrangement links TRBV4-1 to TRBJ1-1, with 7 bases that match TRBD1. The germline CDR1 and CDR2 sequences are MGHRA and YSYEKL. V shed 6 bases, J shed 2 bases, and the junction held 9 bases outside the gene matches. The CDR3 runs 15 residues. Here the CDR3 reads CASRTLGTANTEAFF. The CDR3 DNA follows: TGCGCCAGCAGGACCCTAGGGACAGCCAACACTGAAGCTTTCTTT.

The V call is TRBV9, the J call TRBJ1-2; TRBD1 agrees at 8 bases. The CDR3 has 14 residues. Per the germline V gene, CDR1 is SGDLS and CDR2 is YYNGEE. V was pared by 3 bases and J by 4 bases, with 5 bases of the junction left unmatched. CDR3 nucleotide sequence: TGTGCCAGCAGCGCCGGACAGGGCATCTATGGCTACACCTTC. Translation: CASSAGQGIYGYTF.

The CDR3: CSVGRGSLANEQFF. DNA for the CDR3: TGCAGCGTTGGACGGGGGTCTTTAGCAAATGAGCAGTTCTTC. This chain joins TRBV29-1 and TRBJ2-1; weak D call: TRBD2 (6 bases). There are 14 residues in the CDR3. CDR1 is SQVTM, CDR2 ANQGSEA, per germline. Trimming shortened V by 4 bases and J by 7 bases, and 17 bases separated the two germline ends.

In DNA form, the CDR3 reads TGTGCCAGCAGCGTAAGGGCGGGGGCTAGGGAGACCCAGTACTTC. Residues: CASSVRAGARETQYF. The chain recombines TRBV9 with TRBJ2-5, with D tentatively TRBD2 (7 bases). Germline CDR1 reads SGDLS; CDR2 reads YYNGEE. The V end lost 1 base, the J end lost 5 bases, and 15 bases lay between the germline ends. This CDR3 has 15 amino acids.

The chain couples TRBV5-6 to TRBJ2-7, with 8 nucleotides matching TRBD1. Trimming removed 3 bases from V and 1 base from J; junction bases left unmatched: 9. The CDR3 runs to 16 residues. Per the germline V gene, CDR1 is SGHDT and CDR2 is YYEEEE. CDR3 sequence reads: CASSSRQGLLSYEQYF. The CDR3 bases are TGTGCCAGCAGCTCCCGACAGGGGTTACTTTCCTACGAGCAGTACTTC. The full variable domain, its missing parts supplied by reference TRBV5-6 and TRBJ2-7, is DAGVTQSPTHLIKTRGQQVTLRCSPKSGHDTVSWYQQALGQGPQFIFQYYEEEERQRGNFPDRFSGHQFPNYSSELNVNALLLGDSALYLCASSSRQGLLSYEQYFGPGTRLTVT.

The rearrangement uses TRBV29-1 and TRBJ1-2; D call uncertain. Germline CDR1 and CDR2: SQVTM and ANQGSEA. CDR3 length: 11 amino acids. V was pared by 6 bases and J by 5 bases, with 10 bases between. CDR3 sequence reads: CSVPGSYGYTF. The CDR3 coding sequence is TGCAGCGTCCCCGGGTCTTATGGCTACACCTTC.

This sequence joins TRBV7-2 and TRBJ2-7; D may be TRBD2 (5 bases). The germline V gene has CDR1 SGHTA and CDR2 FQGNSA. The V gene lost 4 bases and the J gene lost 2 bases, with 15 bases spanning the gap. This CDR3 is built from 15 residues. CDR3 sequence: CASSSLGLQTYEQYF. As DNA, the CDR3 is TGTGCCAGCAGCTCACTAGGTCTTCAGACCTACGAGCAGTACTTC.

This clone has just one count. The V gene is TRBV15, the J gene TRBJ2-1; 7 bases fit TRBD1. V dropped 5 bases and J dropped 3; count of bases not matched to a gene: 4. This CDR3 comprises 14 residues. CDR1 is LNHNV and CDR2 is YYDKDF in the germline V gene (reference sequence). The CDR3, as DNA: TGTGCCACCAGCGAAGACAGGGACTACAATGAGCAGTTCTTC. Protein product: CATSEDRDYNEQFF.

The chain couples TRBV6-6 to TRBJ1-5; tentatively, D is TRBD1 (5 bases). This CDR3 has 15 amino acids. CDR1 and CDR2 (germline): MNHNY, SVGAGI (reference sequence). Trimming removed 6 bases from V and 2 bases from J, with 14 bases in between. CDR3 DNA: TGTGCCAGCAGCCAGGCCAGGGTAGGCAATCAGCCCCAGCATTTT. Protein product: CASSQARVGNQPQHF.

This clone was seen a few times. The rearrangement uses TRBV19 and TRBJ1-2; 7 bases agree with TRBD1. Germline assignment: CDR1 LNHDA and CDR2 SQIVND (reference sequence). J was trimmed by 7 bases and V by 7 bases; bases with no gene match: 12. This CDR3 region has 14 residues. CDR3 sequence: CASNLDRQTTGYTF. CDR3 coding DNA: TGTGCCAGTAACCTGGACAGGCAAACTACTGGCTACACCTTC.

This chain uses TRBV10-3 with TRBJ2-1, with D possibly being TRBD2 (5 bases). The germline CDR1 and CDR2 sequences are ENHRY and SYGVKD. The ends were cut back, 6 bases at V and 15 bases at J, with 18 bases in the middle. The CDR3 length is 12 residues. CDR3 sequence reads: CAIRADSYEPFF. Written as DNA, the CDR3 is TGTGCCATCAGGGCGGACTCCTATGAACCGTTCTTC.

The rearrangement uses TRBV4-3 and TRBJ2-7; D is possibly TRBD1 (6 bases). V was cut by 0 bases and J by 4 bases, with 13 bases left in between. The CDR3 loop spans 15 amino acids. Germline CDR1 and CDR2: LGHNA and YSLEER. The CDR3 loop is CASSQDRAGAYEQYF. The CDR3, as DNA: TGCGCCAGCAGCCAAGATCGGGCAGGGGCATACGAGCAGTACTTC.

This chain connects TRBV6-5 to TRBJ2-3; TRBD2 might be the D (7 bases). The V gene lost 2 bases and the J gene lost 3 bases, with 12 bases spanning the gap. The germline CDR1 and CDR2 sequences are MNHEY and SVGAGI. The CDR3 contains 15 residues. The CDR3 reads CASSYEGGATDTQYF. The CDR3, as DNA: TGTGCCAGCAGTTACGAGGGGGGGGCGACAGATACGCAGTATTTT.

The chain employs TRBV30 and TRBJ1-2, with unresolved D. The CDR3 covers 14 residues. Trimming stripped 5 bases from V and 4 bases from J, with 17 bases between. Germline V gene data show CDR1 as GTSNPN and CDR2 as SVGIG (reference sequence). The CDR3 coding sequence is TGTGCCTGGGAGATCGTCGAGGGAGGCTATGGCTACACCTTC. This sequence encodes CAWEIVEGGYGYTF. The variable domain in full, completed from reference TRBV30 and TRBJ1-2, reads SQTIHQWPATLVQPVGSPLSLECTVEGTSNPNLYWYRQAAGRGLQLLFYSVGIGQISSEVPQNLSASRPQDRQFILSSKKLLLSDSGFYLCAWEIVEGGYGYTFGSGTRLTVV.

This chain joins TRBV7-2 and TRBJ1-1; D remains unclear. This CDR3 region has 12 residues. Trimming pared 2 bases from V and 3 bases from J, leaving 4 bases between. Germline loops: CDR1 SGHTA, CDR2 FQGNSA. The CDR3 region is CASSLRDTEAFF. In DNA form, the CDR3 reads TGTGCCAGCAGCTTACGAGACACTGAAGCTTTCTTT.

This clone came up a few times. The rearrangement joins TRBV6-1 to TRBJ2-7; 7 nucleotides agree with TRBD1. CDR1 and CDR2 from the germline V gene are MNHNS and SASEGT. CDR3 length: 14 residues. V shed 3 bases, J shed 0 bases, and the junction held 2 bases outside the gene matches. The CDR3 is CASSEGDSSYEQYF. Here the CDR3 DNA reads TGTGCCAGCAGTGAGGGGGACAGCTCCTACGAGCAGTACTTC.

CDR3 sequence (DNA): TGTGCCAGCTCAGCACTCGAGGCAGGGGCCCGTTCACCCCTCCACTTT. Translating it yields CASSALEAGARSPLHF. The chain is built from TRBV18 and TRBJ1-6; D possibly corresponds to TRBD1 (6 bases). The CDR3 runs to 16 residues. From germline, CDR1 is KGHSH and CDR2 LQKENI. V gave up 5 bases and J gave up 9 bases, with 20 bases separating them.

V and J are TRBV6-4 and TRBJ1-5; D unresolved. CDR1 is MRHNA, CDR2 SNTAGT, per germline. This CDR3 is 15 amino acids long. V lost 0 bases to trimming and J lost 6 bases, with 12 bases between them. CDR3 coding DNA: TGTGCCAGCAGTGACTCTAAGTCCGGCGGTCAGCCCCAGCATTTT. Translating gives CASSDSKSGGQPQHF.

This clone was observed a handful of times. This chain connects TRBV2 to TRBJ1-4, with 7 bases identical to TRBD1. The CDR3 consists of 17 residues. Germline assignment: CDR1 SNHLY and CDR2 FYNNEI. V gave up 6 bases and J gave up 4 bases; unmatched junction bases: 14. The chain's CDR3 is CASRDPVTGTVNEKLFF. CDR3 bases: TGTGCCAGCAGAGACCCCGTGACCGGGACAGTTAATGAAAAACTGTTTTTT. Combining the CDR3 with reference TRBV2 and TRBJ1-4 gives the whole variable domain EPEVTQTPSHQVTQMGQEVILRCVPISNHLYFYWYRQILGQKVEFLVSFYNNEISEKSEIFDDQFSVERPDGSNFTLKIRSTKLEDSAMYFCASRDPVTGTVNEKLFFGSGTQLSVL.

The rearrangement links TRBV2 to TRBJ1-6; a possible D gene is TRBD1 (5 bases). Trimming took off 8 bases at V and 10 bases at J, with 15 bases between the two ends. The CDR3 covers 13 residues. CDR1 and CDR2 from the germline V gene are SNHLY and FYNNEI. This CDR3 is CASEARVRSPLHF. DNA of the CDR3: TGTGCCAGCGAGGCCAGGGTCCGGTCACCCCTCCACTTT.